Listed below are T cell receptor beta chains from one sample, sequenced in a study of regulatory T cells in long-lasting Graves disease. TCRdb fed the multiplex PCR reads into MiXCR, producing one record per CDR3 protein. The sample has roughly 420,000 distinct CDR3 sequences; 14% are singletons. The sample also formed part of further work on T cells in Graves' hyperthyroidism and ophthalmopathy.

Material: peripheral blood mononuclear cells (PBMCs), obtained at new diagnosis, from a patient treated with antithyroid drugs. The receptors were sampled from a woman between 45 and 60 years old with Graves disease. CDR3s include the opening cysteine and the closing phenylalanine or tryptophan. A D gene is named only where the DNA matches it firmly. A clone size is listed for some rows: how often the clone was seen (once, few, many), or a class if it is expanded.

NA	TRBD2	TRBV20-1	TRBJ2-5	CSARGGLVQETQYF	TGCAGTGCTAGAGGGGGACTAGTGCAAGAGACCCAGTACTTC
few	NA	TRBV5-1	TRBJ2-3	CASSLYGAADTQYF	TGCGCCAGCAGCTTGTATGGCGCCGCAGATACGCAGTATTTT
NA	NA	TRBV11-2	TRBJ2-1	CASSLARRASSYNEQFF	TGTGCCAGCAGCTTAGCTCGTAGGGCAAGCTCCTACAATGAGCAGTTCTTC
many	TRBD1	TRBV28	TRBJ1-2	CASEDRGRDYGYTF	TGTGCCAGCGAGGACAGGGGGCGCGACTATGGCTACACCTTC
few	TRBD2	TRBV4-1	TRBJ2-2	CASSHGLAGLGGELFF	TGCGCCAGCAGCCATGGACTAGCGGGTCTGGGGGGGGAGCTGTTTTTT
few	NA	TRBV4-2	TRBJ1-5	CASSQEAGDPSNQPQHF	TGTGCCAGCAGCCAAGAAGCGGGGGACCCTAGCAATCAGCCCCAGCATTTT
few	TRBD1	TRBV27	TRBJ2-3	CASSYAGTGVTDTQYF	TGTGCCAGCAGTTATGCCGGGACAGGGGTGACAGATACGCAGTATTTT
NA	TRBD2	TRBV18	TRBJ2-7	CASSPQGLAEPYEQYF	TGTGCCAGCTCACCCCAGGGACTAGCGGAACCCTACGAGCAGTACTTC
many	NA	TRBV7-9	TRBJ2-2	CASSFPGAPYDAGELFF	TGTGCCAGCAGCTTCCCAGGGGCCCCCTACGATGCCGGGGAGCTGTTTTTT
few	NA	TRBV2	TRBJ2-7	CASSAGSYEQYF	TGTGCCAGCAGCGCCGGCTCCTACGAGCAGTACTTC
few	NA	TRBV9	TRBJ2-3	CASSVDGEATDTQYF	TGTGCCAGCAGCGTAGATGGGGAGGCGACAGATACGCAGTATTTT
many	NA	TRBV2	TRBJ1-5	CASSGGQNFQPQHF	TGTGCCAGCAGTGGGGGACAAAATTTTCAGCCCCAGCATTTT
many	TRBD2	TRBV20-1	TRBJ2-5	CSAQTLAGGLSYQETQYF	TGCAGTGCCCAAACGCTAGCGGGAGGTCTCTCATACCAAGAGACCCAGTACTTC
many	NA	TRBV7-9	TRBJ2-7	CASSLVAGTGEQYF	TGTGCCAGCAGCTTAGTTGCAGGGACGGGGGAGCAGTACTTC
many	TRBD2	TRBV6-9	TRBJ2-2	CASSYSAGLAGTGELFF	TGTGCCAGCAGTTACTCAGCGGGCCTAGCGGGGACCGGGGAGCTGTTTTTT
many	TRBD1	TRBV5-1	TRBJ2-5	CASSPTGDRSETQYF	TGCGCCAGCAGCCCCACAGGGGATCGATCAGAGACCCAGTACTTC
many	NA	TRBV6-5	TRBJ2-7	CASSYSEALGYEQYF	TGTGCCAGCAGTTACTCGGAGGCCTTAGGCTACGAGCAGTACTTC
many	NA	TRBV7-6	TRBJ1-1	CASSLVSHTEAFF	TGTGCCAGCAGCTTGGTATCCCACACTGAAGCTTTCTTT
few	TRBD1	TRBV10-1	TRBJ2-3	CASSPDRGSDTQYF	TGCGCCAGCAGCCCGGACAGGGGGTCAGATACGCAGTATTTT
many	NA	TRBV27	TRBJ2-1	CASSHPPLRTEYNEQFF	TGTGCCAGCAGTCACCCTCCTCTAAGGACAGAATACAATGAGCAGTTCTTC
many	TRBD2	TRBV11-3	TRBJ2-5	CASSLEASGSVETQYF	TGTGCCAGCAGCCTAGAGGCTAGCGGGAGCGTGGAGACCCAGTACTTC
many	NA	TRBV29-1	TRBJ1-2	CSVVAGAPYGYTF	TGCAGCGTTGTGGCCGGGGCTCCCTATGGCTACACCTTC
many	NA	TRBV29-1	TRBJ2-7	CSADSGPPGEQYF	TGCAGCGCCGATAGCGGTCCCCCGGGCGAGCAGTACTTC
NA	NA	TRBV19	TRBJ1-1	CASSTDTFEAFF	TGTGCCAGTAGTACCGACACCTTTGAAGCTTTCTTT